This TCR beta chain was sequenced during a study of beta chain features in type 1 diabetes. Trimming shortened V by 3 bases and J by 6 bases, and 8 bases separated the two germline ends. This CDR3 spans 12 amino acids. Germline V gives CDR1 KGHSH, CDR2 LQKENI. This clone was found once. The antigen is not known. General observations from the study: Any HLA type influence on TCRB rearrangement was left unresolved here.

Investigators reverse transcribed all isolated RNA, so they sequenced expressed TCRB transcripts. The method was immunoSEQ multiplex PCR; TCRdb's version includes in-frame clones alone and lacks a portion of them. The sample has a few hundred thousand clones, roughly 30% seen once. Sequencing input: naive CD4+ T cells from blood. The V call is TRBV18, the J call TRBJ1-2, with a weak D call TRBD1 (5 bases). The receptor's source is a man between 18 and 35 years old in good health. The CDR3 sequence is CASSPRGDGYTF. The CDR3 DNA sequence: TGTGCCAGCTCACCGAGGGGCGATGGCTACACCTTC.